This T cell receptor beta chain was recorded in a study of blood T cells in healthy people across ages. Findings and limits, study-wide: Older age went with lower TCR beta diversity per million T cells, in a roughly linear way. As naive T cell percentage varied, TCR beta diversity correlated strongly with it.

The V gene's germline CDR1 is DFQATT and CDR2 SNEGSKA (reference sequence). V shed 6 bases and J shed 8 bases, with 23 bases lying between them. The CDR3 spans 15 residues. Caucasian individuals from Russia who were healthy and aged roughly 6 to 90 acted as donors. Primed by a sample-barcoded 5' primer and a J-beta primer mix, a second PCR proceeded for 7 to 11 cycles. The template-switch adaptor, which had 12 random nucleotides, put a tag on each cDNA molecule. TCRdb passed the 5' RACE reads through MiXCR, listing each CDR3 protein once. The repertoire holds nearly 1 million distinct CDR3 sequences, roughly 50% seen once, with over 20% in the top ten. Points on this clonotype: Its antigen is unknown.

Source material: blood. The sequence came from a woman in her sixties in good health. The chain couples TRBV20-1 to TRBJ2-4; D might be TRBD1 or TRBD2, each matching 5 bases. The CDR3 is CSASYRDQMRYIQYF. Here the CDR3 DNA reads TGCAGTGCAAGCTACCGGGACCAAATGAGGTACATTCAGTACTTC.